A single sample is the source of the 7 T cell receptor beta chains below, sequenced in a study of patients and donors after allogeneic stem cell transplantation. TCRdb re-analysed the RT-PCR reads in MiXCR, keeping a single row per CDR3 protein. Here the sample spans roughly 880,000 distinct CDR3 sequences, roughly 18% being singletons. Sequencing used blood, either unsorted or a sorted T cell fraction (not recorded which). Every receptor here comes from a human donor who was either an allogeneic HSCT recipient or a stem cell or donor lymphocyte infusion donor (not recorded which). It is not recorded whose cells these are; they may come from a transplant donor.

This clonotype was recorded a few times. The CDR3 region has the DNA TGTGCCACCAGTGATACGCGGACAGGGAACCAGGATGGCTACACCTTC. Translated: CATSDTRTGNQDGYTF. V is TRBV24-1 and J is TRBJ1-2; 8 positions agree with TRBD1. V lost 3 bases, J lost 6 bases, and 11 bases stayed unmatched. CDR3 length: 16 amino acids. Germline CDR1 reads KGHDR; CDR2 reads SFDVKD.

V and J are TRBV10-3 and TRBJ2-5; no reliable D call. From germline, CDR1 is ENHRY and CDR2 SYGVKD. The CDR3 contains 13 residues. V shed 7 bases and J shed 4 bases, with 13 bases lying between them. The CDR3 protein is CAITQTNTETQYF. Written as DNA, the CDR3 is TGTGCCATCACCCAAACTAACACAGAGACCCAGTACTTC.

This clonotype was counted ten times or more. The CDR3 sequence is CASSLNGYGYGYTF. In nucleotides, the CDR3 is TGTGCCAGCAGTTTAAACGGCTACGGCTATGGCTACACCTTC. This chain connects TRBV12-3 or TRBV12-4 to TRBJ1-2; D gene ambiguous. The V end lost 2 bases, the J end lost 4 bases, and 11 bases lay between the germline ends. CDR3 length equals 14 residues.

This clonotype was seen a few times. The J gene is TRBJ2-3, the V gene TRBV7-2; D remains ambiguous. V gave up 1 base and J gave up 0 bases, with 11 bases separating them. The CDR3 is 16 residues long. The germline V gene encodes CDR1 SGHTA and CDR2 FQGNSA. DNA of the CDR3: TGTGCCAGCAGCTTAGGTACCCTCTCTAGCACAGATACGCAGTATTTT. This translates into CASSLGTLSSTDTQYF.

The V and J genes are TRBV29-1 and TRBJ1-1, with D hard to call. Between the trimmed V and J ends, which lost 5 bases and 0 bases, there was a span of 19 bases. The germline V gene has CDR1 SQVTM and CDR2 ANQGSEA. The length of the CDR3 is 16 residues. CDR3 nucleotides: TGCAGCGTTACCGGGCTGGGTAGGGAAATGAACACTGAAGCTTTCTTT. This gives the protein CSVTGLGREMNTEAFF.

This clonotype has a count of ten or more. This sequence joins TRBV6-1 and TRBJ1-6; D unresolved. CDR1 MNHNS and CDR2 SASEGT come from the germline V gene. This CDR3 contains 13 residues. Trimming cost V 4 bases and J 8 bases, with 9 bases left between them. CDR3 coding DNA: TGTGCCAGCAGTGGACGGATTGATTCACCCCTCCACTTT. It translates to CASSGRIDSPLHF.

A note on this clonotype: This could be a read error, since a much larger clone is one nucleotide away. The gene calls are TRBV10-3 and TRBJ1-1; TRBD1 is a possible D gene (5 bases). There are 14 residues in the CDR3. Per the germline V gene, CDR1 is ENHRY and CDR2 is SYGVKD. CDR3: CAISDYQGSTQAFF. The CDR3 DNA reads as TGTGCCATCAGTGATTATCAGGGAAGCACTCAAGCTTTCTTT.